These 5 T cell receptor beta chains came from one sample sequenced in a study of pediatric ulcerative colitis. Data came from immunoSEQ multiplex PCR; TCRdb stores just in-frame clones and leaves some out. The data hold about 15,000 clones, with roughly 74% observed a single time. Rectal tissue came from one to two pinch biopsies taken at colonoscopy. The sequenced sample consisted of gut tissue. These receptors all come from a girl aged 5-17 years with moderate ulcerative colitis.

A few counts support this clone. V is TRBV7-9 and J is TRBJ1-2, with a weak D call TRBD1 (6 bases). This CDR3 is built from 16 residues. Germline CDR1 SEHNR, CDR2 FQNEAQ (reference sequence). V shed 1 base and J shed 7 bases, with 19 bases lying between them. The CDR3 loop is CASSLETGLVKGGYTF. The DNA for the CDR3 is TGTGCCAGCAGCTTAGAGACAGGCCTCGTAAAAGGTGGCTACACCTTC.

The chain joins TRBV29-1 to TRBJ1-2; D gene unclear. The germline V gene encodes CDR1 SQVTM and CDR2 ANQGSEA. The V end lost 8 bases, the J end lost 7 bases, and 23 bases lay between the germline ends. CDR3 length: 14 amino acids. CDR3 residues: CSSGGVEDASGYTF. The CDR3 region has the DNA TGCAGCAGTGGAGGCGTGGAGGACGCTAGTGGCTACACCTTC.

In this sample, this clone turned up a few times. This chain links TRBV5-1 with TRBJ2-1, with 8 bases matching TRBD2. CDR1 and CDR2 (germline): SGHRS, YFSETQ. This CDR3 region has 18 residues. V shed 0 bases, J shed 0 bases, and the junction held 8 bases outside the gene matches. The CDR3 region has the DNA TGCGCCAGCAGCTTGGTCGGCGGGGGGCGGAGCTCCTACAATGAGCAGTTCTTC. Translated, it gives CASSLVGGGRSSYNEQFF.

This chain connects TRBV19 to TRBJ2-1; TRBD1 matches 8 bases. The V gene end was trimmed by 5 bases and the J gene end by 2 bases; junction bases not matched to a gene: 5. Per the germline V gene, CDR1 is LNHDA and CDR2 is SQIVND (reference sequence). The CDR3 runs to 15 residues. CDR3 sequence: CASSADRAAYNEQFF. Written as DNA, the CDR3 is TGTGCCAGTAGTGCGGACAGGGCGGCCTACAATGAGCAGTTCTTC.

The V gene is TRBV2, the J gene TRBJ2-3; 8 positions match TRBD2. The V gene's germline CDR1 is SNHLY and CDR2 FYNNEI. The CDR3 totals 17 residues. After removal of 3 bases from V and 10 bases from J, the junction contained 18 bases not matched to a gene. The CDR3 sequence is CASSEGGRAGGSAAQYF. CDR3 DNA: TGTGCCAGCAGTGAGGGGGGCCGGGCGGGAGGCTCGGCCGCGCAGTATTTT.